The 32 T cell receptor beta chains below all came from one sample that was sequenced in a study of beta chain features in type 1 diabetes. The antigens these receptors bind are not known. Study results and limitations: Type 1 diabetes patients showed a moderate but significant shortening of TCRB CDR3s in all four CD4+ subsets.

Reverse transcribing all isolated RNA meant expressed TCRB transcripts were sequenced. Only in-frame clones appear in the TCRdb table, and some are missing; sequencing was by immunoSEQ multiplex PCR. The sample holds about 710,000 clones, around 15% seen once. The sequenced sample consisted of naive CD4+ T cells from blood. These receptors were obtained from a man aged 18 to 30 with type 1 diabetes.

In regard to this clone: Other DNA variants within this sample encode the same CDR3. V is TRBV5-4 and J is TRBJ1-5; D remains unclear. The length of the CDR3 is 13 residues. V dropped 2 bases and J dropped 4 bases, with 7 bases sitting between them. The V gene's germline CDR1 is SGHNT and CDR2 YYREEE (reference sequence). CDR3 residues: CASSLDTNQPQHF. The CDR3 DNA reads TGTGCCAGCAGCTTAGACACGAATCAGCCCCAGCATTTT. The complete variable domain, with remaining parts taken from reference TRBV5-4 and TRBJ1-5, reads ETGVTQSPTHLIKTRGQQVTLRCSSQSGHNTVSWYQQALGQGPQFIFQYYREEENGRGNFPPRFSGLQFPNYSSELNVNALELDDSALYLCASSLDTNQPQHFGDGTRLSIL.

This clone was found a few times. This chain joins TRBV30 and TRBJ1-1, with TRBD1 matching over 9 bases. The CDR3 is made up of 13 amino acids. The germline V gene encodes CDR1 GTSNPN and CDR2 SVGIG (reference sequence). Losses at the gene ends were 5 bases for V and 4 bases for J; bases not matched to a gene: 5. The CDR3 sequence is CAWDRDRATEAFF. CDR3 sequence (DNA): TGTGCCTGGGACCGGGACAGGGCCACTGAAGCTTTCTTT.

The rearrangement uses TRBV5-4 and TRBJ2-1, with TRBD2 as a possible D gene (5 bases). V shed 2 bases and J shed 0 bases, with 6 bases lying between them. Germline V gene lookup returns CDR1 SGHNT and CDR2 YYREEE (reference sequence). The CDR3 has 14 amino acids. CDR3 DNA sequence: TGTGCCAGCAGCTTTGGGAGCTCCTACAATGAGCAGTTCTTC. It is translated as CASSFGSSYNEQFF.

This clone was seen just once. This sequence joins TRBV27 and TRBJ2-5; 7 bases match TRBD2. The CDR3 runs to 17 residues. V was pared by 5 bases and J by 7 bases, with 19 bases of the junction left unmatched. From germline, CDR1 is MNHEY and CDR2 SMNVEV (reference sequence). The CDR3 spells CASSSPLQQRDPRTQYF. CDR3 coding DNA: TGTGCCAGCAGTAGTCCCCTGCAGCAGCGGGACCCCCGGACCCAGTACTTC.

The CDR3 nucleotides are TGTGCCAGCAGCCACTCGGGGCTAGCGCTTAAAAACATTCAGTACTTC. Its protein product is CASSHSGLALKNIQYF. This chain connects TRBV14 to TRBJ2-4, with D tentatively TRBD2 (6 bases). The CDR3 sequence is 16 residues long. V lost 3 bases to trimming and J lost 4 bases, with 16 bases between them. Germline CDR1 SGHDN, CDR2 FVKESK.

This clone was recorded a few times. This chain joins TRBV11-2 and TRBJ2-1; tentatively, D is TRBD1 (6 bases). Germline V gene data show CDR1 as SGHAT and CDR2 as FQNNGV. V was cut by 5 bases and J by 2 bases, with 13 bases left in between. The CDR3 has 15 amino acids. CDR3 protein: CASSRQRQAYNEQFF. CDR3 nucleotides: TGTGCCAGCAGCCGCCAGAGACAGGCCTACAATGAGCAGTTCTTC.

This clone was seen a handful of times. The CDR3 sequence: CASSLLTGDGYTF. The CDR3 DNA sequence: TGTGCCAGCAGCCTCCTCACAGGCGATGGCTACACCTTC. The chain uses TRBV5-4 and TRBJ1-2; TRBD1 is a possible D gene (5 bases). This CDR3 spans 13 amino acids. Trimming shortened V by 4 bases and J by 6 bases, and 13 bases separated the two germline ends. Germline loops: CDR1 SGHNT, CDR2 YYREEE (reference sequence).

In its sample, this clone was seen many times. The CDR3 is CASRQTNEQFF. In nucleotides, the CDR3 is TGTGCCAGCAGACAAACCAATGAGCAGTTCTTC. The V and J genes are TRBV7-2 and TRBJ2-1; D is unresolved. The CDR3 extends over 11 amino acids. V dropped 6 bases and J dropped 6 bases, with 6 bases sitting between them. The germline CDR1 and CDR2 sequences are SGHTA and FQGNSA.

This clone turned up a few times. The rearrangement links TRBV4-2 to TRBJ1-1; D might be TRBD1 (5 bases). CDR3 length: 12 amino acids. V lost 3 bases and J 8 bases, leaving 10 bases between the germline ends. The germline gives CDR1 LGHNA, CDR2 YNFKEQ. The CDR3 sequence: CASSQATAEAFF. The CDR3 DNA follows: TGTGCCAGCAGCCAGGCGACAGCGGAAGCTTTCTTT.

This clone has more than one count but fewer than ten. The chain carries TRBV11-2 and TRBJ2-7; D might be TRBD2 (6 bases). CDR1 is SGHAT, CDR2 FQNNGV, per germline. The CDR3 extends over 14 amino acids. With 5 bases removed from V and 3 bases from J, the gap between germline ends came to 14 bases. CDR3 amino acids: CASSPQTSFYEQYF. DNA of the CDR3: TGTGCCAGCAGCCCCCAGACTAGTTTCTACGAGCAGTACTTC. Variable domain in full (rest from reference TRBV11-2 and TRBJ2-7): EAGVAQSPRYKIIEKRQSVAFWCNPISGHATLYWYQQILGQGPKLLIQFQNNGVVDDSQLPKDRFSAERLKGVDSTLKIQPAKLEDSAVYLCASSPQTSFYEQYFGPGTRLTVT.

This clone was seen only a few times. The chain carries TRBV30 and TRBJ1-2, with unresolved D. The CDR3 is 11 residues long. V lost 2 bases and J lost 5, with 6 bases in between. Germline CDR1 GTSNPN, CDR2 SVGIG (reference sequence). CDR3 sequence reads: CAWSLPYGYTF. The CDR3, as DNA: TGTGCCTGGAGTTTGCCTTATGGCTACACCTTC.

A note on this clone: The same CDR3 arises from other DNA sequences in this sample as well. V and J are TRBV30 and TRBJ1-4, with 7 bases that match TRBD1. After removal of 2 bases from V and 8 bases from J, the junction contained 2 bases not matched to a gene. Germline V gene sequence: CDR1 GTSNPN, CDR2 SVGIG (reference sequence). CDR3 length: 12 residues. The CDR3 loop is CAWSPRGEKLFF. The CDR3 DNA is TGTGCCTGGAGTCCCAGGGGGGAAAAACTGTTTTTT.

The chain carries TRBV11-2 and TRBJ2-7; unclear D gene. Trimming cost V 5 bases and J 3 bases, with 8 bases left between them. CDR1 SGHAT and CDR2 FQNNGV come from the germline V gene. The CDR3 is 12 residues long. This CDR3 reads CASSLVSYEQYF. The CDR3 nucleotides read TGTGCCAGCAGCCTTGTTAGCTACGAGCAGTACTTC. The whole variable domain, remainder taken from reference TRBV11-2 and TRBJ2-7, is EAGVAQSPRYKIIEKRQSVAFWCNPISGHATLYWYQQILGQGPKLLIQFQNNGVVDDSQLPKDRFSAERLKGVDSTLKIQPAKLEDSAVYLCASSLVSYEQYFGPGTRLTVT.

The J gene is TRBJ2-2, the V gene TRBV7-2; TRBD2 aligns across 8 bases. Germline lookup yields CDR1 SGHTA and CDR2 FQGNSA. After removal of 3 bases from V and 7 bases from J, the junction contained 13 bases not matched to a gene. CDR3 length: 17 amino acids. This chain's CDR3 is CASSFPPGGRTGGELFF. CDR3 DNA sequence: TGTGCCAGCAGCTTCCCCCCGGGCGGGAGGACGGGCGGGGAGCTGTTTTTT.

This clone was observed a handful of times. Other DNA sequences from this sample encode an identical CDR3 as well. The V and J genes are TRBV14 and TRBJ2-7; no definite D call. The V end lost 1 base, the J end lost 4 bases, and 2 bases lay between the germline ends. Germline CDR1 and CDR2: SGHDN and FVKESK. The CDR3 is 11 residues long. In nucleotides, the CDR3 is TGTGCCAGCAGCCAAGCGTACGAGCAGTACTTC. This codes for CASSQAYEQYF. The whole variable domain, remainder taken from reference TRBV14 and TRBJ2-7, is EAGVTQFPSHSVIEKGQTVTLRCDPISGHDNLYWYRRVMGKEIKFLLHFVKESKQDESGMPNNRFLAERTGGTYSTLKVQPAELEDSGVYFCASSQAYEQYFGPGTRLTVT.

This chain connects TRBV30 to TRBJ1-5, with 9 bases fitting TRBD1. CDR3 length: 17 residues. Per the germline V gene, CDR1 is GTSNPN and CDR2 is SVGIG (reference sequence). Trimming at V came to 3 bases and at J to 9 bases, leaving 18 bases not matched to a gene. DNA for the CDR3: TGTGCCTGGAGCCCTAGGACAGGGGTTGGGTCGTGGCCGCCCCAGCATTTT. Encoded protein: CAWSPRTGVGSWPPQHF.

This clone was seen repeatedly, ten times or more. The chain recombines TRBV28 with TRBJ2-1; 9 bases fit TRBD1. The germline V gene encodes CDR1 MDHEN and CDR2 SYDVKM. Unmatched junction bases numbered 7, after V lost 3 bases and J lost 10 bases. The CDR3 runs to 14 residues. CDR3 region: CASSLGQGSREQFF. CDR3 bases: TGTGCCAGCAGTTTGGGACAGGGCTCACGGGAGCAGTTCTTC.

The chain has TRBV7-3 and TRBJ2-2; D possibly uses TRBD1 or TRBD2 (6 bases each). CDR1 SGHTA and CDR2 FQGTGA come from the germline V gene. The CDR3 is 17 amino acids. Deletions cut 4 bases from V and 2 bases from J, with 17 bases between. CDR3 residues: CASSSQLRGANTGELFF. As DNA, the CDR3 is TGTGCCAGCAGCTCCCAGCTTAGGGGGGCAAACACCGGGGAGCTGTTTTTT.

The rearrangement links TRBV27 to TRBJ2-7; D not resolved. The germline V gene has CDR1 MNHEY and CDR2 SMNVEV (reference sequence). This CDR3 region has 14 residues. With 5 bases removed from V and 0 bases from J, the gap between germline ends came to 11 bases. The CDR3 reads CASSHLLSSYEQYF. CDR3 coding DNA: TGTGCCAGCAGTCATCTCCTGAGCTCCTACGAGCAGTACTTC.

This clone was observed a few times. The V gene is TRBV28, the J gene TRBJ2-3; D is unclear. CDR1 and CDR2 from the germline V gene are MDHEN and SYDVKM. This CDR3 has 12 residues. V lost 7 bases to trimming and J lost 1 base, with 6 bases between them. The CDR3 here is CASTPRTDTQYF. CDR3 DNA: TGTGCCAGCACCCCACGCACAGATACGCAGTATTTT.

The chain recombines TRBV27 with TRBJ2-7, with 7 bases that match TRBD1. Trimming removed 5 bases from V and 2 bases from J; junction bases left unmatched: 6. The CDR3 is made up of 14 amino acids. The germline V gene has CDR1 MNHEY and CDR2 SMNVEV (reference sequence). CDR3 loop: CASSPLDRTYEQYF. CDR3 nucleotides: TGTGCCAGCAGTCCCTTGGACAGGACCTACGAGCAGTACTTC.

The chain recombines TRBV4-3 with TRBJ2-6, with D perhaps TRBD1 or TRBD2 (6 bases each). The CDR3 extends over 21 amino acids. Looked up from germline, CDR1 is LGHNA and CDR2 is YSLEER. V lost 1 base, J lost 0 bases, and 22 bases lay in between. CDR3 DNA: TGCGCCAGCAGCCAAGGGACTAAAGGGACATCGAAAAGCTCTGGGGCCAACGTCCTGACTTTC. Translated, it gives CASSQGTKGTSKSSGANVLTF.

This clone has just a few counts. This chain joins TRBV14 and TRBJ2-1; weak D call: TRBD2 (6 bases). CDR1 is SGHDN, CDR2 FVKESK, per germline. Trimming stripped 4 bases from V and 0 bases from J, with 13 bases between. This CDR3 is built from 16 residues. Here the CDR3 DNA reads TGTGCCAGCAGCCCTTCCGGGGGAAGCTCCTACAATGAGCAGTTCTTC. Protein sequence: CASSPSGGSSYNEQFF.

The chain combines TRBV18 with TRBJ2-4, with 9 bases that match TRBD1. This CDR3 region has 15 residues. Germline CDR1 is KGHSH and CDR2 is LQKENI. Losses at the gene ends were 6 bases for V and 7 bases for J; bases not matched to a gene: 10. CDR3 protein: CASSQTPTGGNIQYF. In DNA, the CDR3 is TGTGCCAGCTCCCAAACTCCGACAGGGGGTAACATTCAGTACTTC. Looking up the rest from reference TRBV18 and TRBJ2-4 gives the full variable domain: NAGVMQNPRHLVRRRGQEARLRCSPMKGHSHVYWYRQLPEEGLKFMVYLQKENIIDESGMPKERFSAEFPKEGPSILRIQQVVRGDSAAYFCASSQTPTGGNIQYFGAGTRLSVL.

This clone has only a few counts. V gene TRBV29-1 combines with J gene TRBJ1-2, with D perhaps matching TRBD1 (6 bases). The CDR3 has 14 residues. Per the germline V gene, CDR1 is SQVTM and CDR2 is ANQGSEA. Trimming took 4 bases from V and 5 from J, leaving 17 bases between them. This CDR3 is CSVVRDTTGYGYTF. The CDR3 coding sequence is TGCAGCGTTGTGAGGGACACGACGGGGTATGGCTACACCTTC.

The genes are TRBV6-5 and TRBJ2-1; no clear D. Germline CDR1 MNHEY, CDR2 SVGAGI. V lost 0 bases to trimming and J lost 8 bases, with 17 bases between them. The CDR3 sequence is 16 residues long. For the CDR3, the DNA is TGTGCCAGCAGTTACTCGTCGACCGTCATCATCCATGAGCAGTTCTTC. It specifies CASSYSSTVIIHEQFF.

The chain combines TRBV30 with TRBJ1-1; D unresolved. Germline loops: CDR1 GTSNPN, CDR2 SVGIG (reference sequence). V dropped 3 bases and J dropped 4 bases, with 9 bases sitting between them. The CDR3 runs 12 residues. The CDR3 sequence is CAWSLGPTEAFF. The CDR3, as DNA: TGTGCCTGGAGCTTAGGCCCCACTGAAGCTTTCTTT.

This clone has more than one count but fewer than ten. V is TRBV4-3 and J is TRBJ1-1; no firm D call. Germline values: CDR1 LGHNA, CDR2 YSLEER. The V end lost 1 base, the J end lost 4 bases, and 10 bases lay between the germline ends. This CDR3 has 14 amino acids. CDR3 DNA sequence: TGCGCCAGCAGCCAAGTAACCGGCATCACTGAAGCTTTCTTT. Encoded protein: CASSQVTGITEAFF.

The V call is TRBV6-5, the J call TRBJ2-4, with D tentatively TRBD1 or TRBD2 (5 bases each). Germline V CDR1 and CDR2: MNHEY, SVGAGI. The length of the CDR3 is 14 residues. The V gene lost 4 bases and the J gene lost 9 bases, with 16 bases spanning the gap. The CDR3 reads CASSWFQAGGIQYF. As DNA, the CDR3 is TGTGCCAGCAGTTGGTTCCAGGCTGGGGGCATTCAGTACTTC.

The chain couples TRBV6-5 to TRBJ1-5, with unresolved D. The CDR3 is 13 amino acids. Germline values: CDR1 MNHEY, CDR2 SVGAGI. Between the trimmed V and J ends, which lost 5 bases and 3 bases, there was a span of 8 bases. As DNA, the CDR3 is TGTGCCAGCAGTACCCATTTCAATCAGCCCCAGCATTTT. Its translation: CASSTHFNQPQHF.

The J gene is TRBJ1-2, the V gene TRBV28; D remains ambiguous. With 7 bases removed from V and 3 bases from J, the gap between germline ends came to 12 bases. Germline V gene data show CDR1 as MDHEN and CDR2 as SYDVKM. The CDR3 is 13 amino acids. The CDR3 spells CASTLGPDYGYTF. The CDR3 DNA follows: TGTGCCAGCACCCTAGGGCCCGACTATGGCTACACCTTC.

This clone was observed a handful of times. The chain couples TRBV13 to TRBJ1-1; 8 bases align to TRBD1. The CDR3 totals 14 residues. The V gene end was trimmed by 5 bases and the J gene end by 4 bases; junction bases not matched to a gene: 6. Germline V gene data show CDR1 as PRHDT and CDR2 as FYEKMQ (reference sequence). The CDR3 reads CASSPRGPGTEAFF. The CDR3, as DNA: TGTGCCAGCAGCCCCAGGGGGCCGGGCACTGAAGCTTTCTTT. The variable domain in full, with the rest retrieved from reference TRBV13 and TRBJ1-1, is AAGVIQSPRHLIKEKRETATLKCYPIPRHDTVYWYQQGPGQDPQFLISFYEKMQSDKGSIPDRFSAQQFSDYHSELNMSSLELGDSALYFCASSPRGPGTEAFFGQGTRLTVV.